Reported below is one TCR beta chain. Its cognate antigen is unknown. Of the isolated RNA, all was reverse transcribed, and so the sequenced material was expressed TCRB transcripts. Profiled with immunoSEQ multiplex PCR; TCRdb holds only in-frame clones, not every one. The table shows 400,000 or so clones, with roughly 12% occurring only once. CD4+ naive, central memory, regulatory and stem cell-like memory subsets were isolated by sorting on CD45RO/CCR7/CD25/CD127/CD95/CD27. This sample was taken from a study of beta chain features in type 1 diabetes. Study in general: The number of sorted cells examined across all samples was some 99,000,000.

The study's findings and limits: Healthy donors had naive, central memory and Treg TCRB repertoires that appeared less similar than those seen among patients. Diminished insertions and augmented deletions at VDJ junctions characterized type 1 diabetes patients. Type 1 diabetes patients had TCRB CDR3s that were shorter (moderately but significantly so) in all four CD4+ subsets.

Looked up from germline, CDR1 is MDHEN and CDR2 is SYDVKM. This CDR3 comprises 15 residues. The V and J ends lost 5 bases and 5 bases respectively, with 18 bases between them. The chain has TRBV28 and TRBJ1-1; D is possibly TRBD1 (6 bases). The sequence came from a woman aged 18-35 years with type 1 diabetes. The sequencing input was naive CD4+ T cells from blood. This CDR3 is CASSGPRGARTEAFF. The CDR3 nucleotides read TGTGCCAGCAGTGGTCCCCGGGGGGCTCGGACTGAAGCTTTCTTT. Filled out from reference TRBV28 and TRBJ1-1, the complete variable domain reads DVKVTQSSRYLVKRTGEKVFLECVQDMDHENMFWYRQDPGLGLRLIYFSYDVKMKEKGDIPEGYSVSREKKERFSLILESASTNQTSMYLCASSGPRGARTEAFFGQGTRLTVV.